This TCR beta chain emerged from a study of beta chain features in type 1 diabetes. This clone occurred a few times. The isolated RNA, all of it, was reverse transcribed, so expressed TCRB transcripts were what got sequenced. This table comes from immunoSEQ multiplex PCR, and its TCRdb copy is limited to in-frame clones, with some not included. The table lists a few hundred thousand clones, less than 15% of them singletons. The V segment lost 7 bases and the J segment 1 base; nucleotides outside the gene matches: 3. Germline V gives CDR1 LNHDA, CDR2 SQIVND (reference sequence). The CDR3 has 13 amino acids.

This rearrangement joins TRBV19 to TRBJ1-1; 7 bases are shared with TRBD1. The clonotype originates from a woman under 30 in good health. The sequenced material came from naive CD4+ T cells from blood. The CDR3 coding sequence is TGTGCCAGTACGGACAGGCCGAACACTGAAGCTTTCTTT. Its protein is CASTDRPNTEAFF.